The 26 T cell receptor beta chains in this list originate from one sample, sequenced in a study of long-term antiretroviral therapy in people with HIV. Run at survey level, the immunoSEQ assay was version v3.0. TCRdb's copy holds only in-frame clones and misses some; the assay was immunoSEQ multiplex PCR. This sample yields fewer than 30,000 clones, of which roughly four fifths are seen a single time; about 5.2% belongs to the top ten. The starting material was unsorted PBMCs, obtained 4.4 years after starting antiretroviral therapy. The receptor set was obtained from a man aged 25 to 40 with HIV.

V gene TRBV6-5 combines with J gene TRBJ2-1; D is uncertain. The V gene's germline CDR1 is MNHEY and CDR2 SVGAGI. The V gene lost 0 bases and the J gene lost 5 bases, with 8 bases spanning the gap. The CDR3 spans 14 residues. Here the CDR3 DNA reads TGTGCCAGCAGTTACTCCGGACGGAACAATGAGCAGTTCTTC. As protein: CASSYSGRNNEQFF.

The chain uses TRBV13 and TRBJ1-1, with a weak D call TRBD1 (5 bases). V lost 5 bases to trimming and J lost 1 base, with 5 bases between them. CDR1 is PRHDT, CDR2 FYEKMQ, per germline (reference sequence). CDR3 size: 12 residues. The CDR3 here is CASSQGNTEAFF. CDR3 bases: TGTGCCAGCAGCCAGGGGAACACTGAAGCTTTCTTT.

The V and J genes are TRBV9 and TRBJ1-2; 7 nucleotides line up with TRBD1. The germline V gene encodes CDR1 SGDLS and CDR2 YYNGEE. Germline trimming cut 3 bases from V and 3 bases from J; bases unmatched to any gene: 8. The CDR3 extends over 15 amino acids. The CDR3 region has the DNA TGTGCCAGCAGCGGAAGGGGGCCGTTGGACTATGGCTACACCTTC. Protein sequence: CASSGRGPLDYGYTF.

The chain is built from TRBV19 and TRBJ2-7, with D hard to call. The CDR3 is 13 amino acids. V was shortened by 5 bases and J by 6 bases, with 14 bases between the two germline ends. Germline V gives CDR1 LNHDA, CDR2 SQIVND (reference sequence). The CDR3 bases are TGTGCCAGTAGTGCGACCCCGACTTCCGAGCAGTACTTC. Translating it yields CASSATPTSEQYF.

The chain employs TRBV27 and TRBJ2-7, with TRBD2 matching 7 bases. Trimming removed 5 bases from V and 2 bases from J; junction bases left unmatched: 6. The CDR3 is 14 amino acids. CDR1 is MNHEY, CDR2 SMNVEV, per germline (reference sequence). The CDR3 DNA reads TGTGCCAGCAGTCCCGGACTAGGGGCCTACGAGCAGTACTTC. Protein product: CASSPGLGAYEQYF.

The chain uses TRBV7-9 and TRBJ2-2, with D possibly matching TRBD1 (6 bases). CDR1 and CDR2 from the germline V gene are SEHNR and FQNEAQ (reference sequence). V shed 3 bases and J shed 0 bases, with 11 bases lying between them. The length of the CDR3 is 16 residues. This chain's CDR3 is CASSFRDTPNTGELFF. The CDR3 DNA follows: TGTGCCAGCAGCTTCCGGGACACGCCGAACACCGGGGAGCTGTTTTTT.

The CDR3 region is CASSLGAGYDTQYF. The CDR3 nucleotides are TGTGCCAGCAGCTTAGGGGCGGGGTACGATACGCAGTATTTT. The genes are TRBV7-2 and TRBJ2-3; perhaps TRBD2 as D (6 bases). The CDR3 extends over 14 amino acids. Between the trimmed V and J ends, which lost 1 base and 6 bases, there was a span of 11 bases. Germline V gene sequence: CDR1 SGHTA, CDR2 FQGNSA.

V gene TRBV5-1 combines with J gene TRBJ2-6; D is undetermined. Germline CDR1 and CDR2: SGHRS and YFSETQ. V was cut by 4 bases and J by 2 bases, with 7 bases left in between. This CDR3 is 14 amino acids long. DNA for the CDR3: TGCGCCAGCAGCGCTTCGACTGGGGCCAACGTCCTGACTTTC. Its translation: CASSASTGANVLTF.

This clone was seen just once. This sequence joins TRBV2 and TRBJ2-7, with 9 bases that match TRBD1. CDR3 length equals 16 residues. The germline CDR1 and CDR2 sequences are SNHLY and FYNNEI. V was clipped by 8 bases and J by 5 bases; unmatched bases: 16. The chain's CDR3 is CASLKGPRDRDHEQYF. DNA for the CDR3: TGTGCCAGCCTCAAAGGACCCCGGGACAGGGACCACGAGCAGTACTTC. The full variable domain, completed using reference TRBV2 and TRBJ2-7, is EPEVTQTPSHQVTQMGQEVILRCVPISNHLYFYWYRQILGQKVEFLVSFYNNEISEKSEIFDDQFSVERPDGSNFTLKIRSTKLEDSAMYFCASLKGPRDRDHEQYFGPGTRLTVT.

This clone was counted between two and nine times. The V and J genes are TRBV27 and TRBJ2-1; D unclear. Between the trimmed V and J ends, which lost 4 bases and 7 bases, there was a span of 5 bases. Germline loops: CDR1 MNHEY, CDR2 SMNVEV (reference sequence). This CDR3 contains 11 residues. CDR3 sequence: CASSSPNEQFF. CDR3 coding DNA: TGTGCCAGCAGTTCGCCGAATGAGCAGTTCTTC.

V usage is TRBV7-2 and J usage is TRBJ2-7, with 11 nucleotides matching TRBD2. The CDR3 is made up of 17 amino acids. The V segment lost 5 bases and the J segment 2 bases; nucleotides outside the gene matches: 11. The germline gives CDR1 SGHTA, CDR2 FQGNSA. The CDR3 DNA reads TGTGCCAGCAGCCCCCGGTGGGCTAGCGGGGGGACCTACGAGCAGTACTTC. Amino acid sequence: CASSPRWASGGTYEQYF. Full variable domain (outside the CDR3, taken from reference TRBV7-2 and TRBJ2-7): GAGVSQSPSNKVTEKGKDVELRCDPISGHTALYWYRQSLGQGLEFLIYFQGNSAPDKSGLPSDRFSAERTGGSVSTLTIQRTQQEDSAVYLCASSPRWASGGTYEQYFGPGTRLTVT.

The chain uses TRBV6-5 and TRBJ1-1; 8 bases fit TRBD1. Losses at the gene ends were 5 bases for V and 1 base for J; bases not matched to a gene: 6. The CDR3 is made up of 15 amino acids. Germline assignment: CDR1 MNHEY and CDR2 SVGAGI. Written as DNA, the CDR3 is TGTGCCAGCAGTCCCCCCGGGACAGGGAACACTGAAGCTTTCTTT. Translation: CASSPPGTGNTEAFF.

V and J are TRBV11-2 and TRBJ2-7, with TRBD2 matching over 9 bases. Germline CDR1 reads SGHAT; CDR2 reads FQNNGV. The CDR3 runs 14 residues. V lost 8 bases to trimming and J lost 3 bases; unmatched junction nucleotides: 8. CDR3 in DNA: TGTGCCAGCTCTAGACTAGCGGAGTTCTACGAGCAGTACTTC. Translated: CASSRLAEFYEQYF.

The J gene is TRBJ1-1, the V gene TRBV9; D may be TRBD1 (5 bases). The V gene lost 0 bases and the J gene lost 1 base, with 7 bases spanning the gap. Germline-derived CDR1 and CDR2 are SGDLS and YYNGEE. This CDR3 contains 14 residues. The CDR3 DNA sequence: TGTGCCAGCAGCGTAGTCGGGGGGAACACTGAAGCTTTCTTT. Amino acid sequence: CASSVVGGNTEAFF.

This clone has only a few counts. V usage is TRBV19 and J usage is TRBJ2-7; TRBD2 aligns across 9 bases. The CDR3 totals 14 residues. V shed 3 bases, J shed 4 bases, and the junction held 4 bases outside the gene matches. Germline values: CDR1 LNHDA, CDR2 SQIVND (reference sequence). In DNA form, the CDR3 reads TGTGCCAGTAGTATGAGCGGGAGGATTTACGAGCAGTACTTC. Protein: CASSMSGRIYEQYF.

The chain links TRBV7-9 to TRBJ1-5; perhaps TRBD1 as D (5 bases). V shed 3 bases and J shed 8 bases, with 14 bases lying between them. Germline V gene data show CDR1 as SEHNR and CDR2 as FQNEAQ (reference sequence). The CDR3 extends over 14 amino acids. CDR3 coding DNA: TGTGCCAGCAGCTTGGGCAGTATCAGGGAGCCCCAGCATTTT. It is translated as CASSLGSIREPQHF.

In its sample, this clone was seen a few times. J is TRBJ2-1 and V is TRBV28; TRBD2 aligns across 7 bases. The junction had 11 bases not matched to a gene; V was cut back by 5 bases and J by 4 bases. In germline, CDR1 is MDHEN, CDR2 SYDVKM. CDR3 length: 16 amino acids. The chain's CDR3 is CASSPLRGGSYNEQFF. The CDR3 nucleotides are TGTGCCAGCAGTCCACTGCGGGGAGGGAGTTACAATGAGCAGTTCTTC.

The gene calls are TRBV4-1 and TRBJ1-2; tentative D call: TRBD1 (5 bases). The CDR3 has 15 amino acids. The germline gives CDR1 MGHRA, CDR2 YSYEKL. The V gene lost 0 bases and the J gene lost 3 bases, with 11 bases spanning the gap. CDR3 nucleotide sequence: TGCGCCAGCAGCCAAGATGTTGAGGGGTACTATGGCTACACCTTC. As protein: CASSQDVEGYYGYTF.

The gene calls are TRBV25-1 and TRBJ1-1; D remains unclear. With 6 bases removed from V and 1 base from J, the gap between germline ends came to 9 bases. Per the germline V gene, CDR1 is MGHDK and CDR2 is SYGVNS. The CDR3 length is 13 residues. As DNA, the CDR3 is TGTGCCAGCAGGGGTGTGGGGAACACTGAAGCTTTCTTT. Its protein product is CASRGVGNTEAFF.

The CDR3 protein is CASSLEVGLYNEQFF. CDR3 in DNA: TGTGCCAGCAGTTTGGAGGTTGGGCTCTACAATGAGCAGTTCTTC. V and J are TRBV6-5 and TRBJ2-1; maybe TRBD2 (5 bases). Trimming left V 4 bases short and J 3 bases short, with 13 bases between. Germline V gene sequence: CDR1 MNHEY, CDR2 SVGAGI. CDR3 length: 15 residues.

This chain connects TRBV5-6 to TRBJ2-5; D might be TRBD1 (5 bases). CDR1 and CDR2 from the germline V gene are SGHDT and YYEEEE. This CDR3 spans 13 amino acids. The ends were cut back, 0 bases at V and 3 bases at J, with 6 bases in the middle. This chain's CDR3 is CASSLAREETQYF. Here the CDR3 DNA reads TGTGCCAGCAGCTTGGCCAGGGAAGAGACCCAGTACTTC. Drawing the rest from reference TRBV5-6 and TRBJ2-5, the complete variable domain is DAGVTQSPTHLIKTRGQQVTLRCSPKSGHDTVSWYQQALGQGPQFIFQYYEEEERQRGNFPDRFSGHQFPNYSSELNVNALLLGDSALYLCASSLAREETQYFGPGTRLLVL.

The chain is built from TRBV9 and TRBJ2-5, with no clear D. The germline V gene encodes CDR1 SGDLS and CDR2 YYNGEE. This CDR3 comprises 17 residues. V was shortened by 3 bases and J by 0 bases, with 18 bases between the two germline ends. The CDR3 DNA sequence: TGTGCCAGCAGCGCAGACACTACCGCCCTGTACCAAGAGACCCAGTACTTC. Translated: CASSADTTALYQETQYF.

The V call is TRBV27, the J call TRBJ1-5, with 9 positions matching TRBD1. The CDR3 length is 18 residues. Germline V gene sequence: CDR1 MNHEY, CDR2 SMNVEV (reference sequence). The V segment lost 6 bases and the J segment 7 bases; nucleotides outside the gene matches: 19. The chain's CDR3 is CASSPSGTGNSIGQPQHF. The DNA of the CDR3 is TGTGCCAGCAGCCCCTCCGGGACAGGGAATTCAATCGGGCAGCCCCAGCATTTT.

The chain couples TRBV5-1 to TRBJ2-1; 10 bases fit TRBD2. Trimming at V came to 0 bases and at J to 4 bases, leaving 4 bases not matched to a gene. Germline loops: CDR1 SGHRS, CDR2 YFSETQ. CDR3 length: 16 residues. Written as DNA, the CDR3 is TGCGCCAGCAGCTTGGTAGCGGGGGGTCCTTACAATGAGCAGTTCTTC. This sequence encodes CASSLVAGGPYNEQFF.

The chain links TRBV5-6 to TRBJ1-3; D is undetermined. V dropped 0 bases and J dropped 4 bases, with 8 bases sitting between them. CDR3 size: 14 residues. Looked up from germline, CDR1 is SGHDT and CDR2 is YYEEEE. Here the CDR3 DNA reads TGTGCCAGCAGCTTGGGTGTGTCGGGAAACACCATATATTTT. This encodes CASSLGVSGNTIYF.

V is TRBV5-1 and J is TRBJ2-2; D gene ambiguous. The germline V gene encodes CDR1 SGHRS and CDR2 YFSETQ. Trimming stripped 4 bases from V and 5 bases from J, with 15 bases between. The CDR3 contains 15 residues. The CDR3 is CASSRRSERTGELFF. The CDR3 nucleotides read TGCGCCAGCAGCCGGCGGTCGGAGAGGACCGGGGAGCTGTTTTTT.